This T cell receptor (beta chain) was identified in a study of T cells in Graves' hyperthyroidism and ophthalmopathy. Study conclusions and caveats: Most thyroid clonotypes expanded above 0.001 were also detected in blood. In simple terms, a model built on 13 V-J features told ophthalmopathy apart from stable hyperthyroidism.

As regards this clonotype: Its specificity is unknown.

Amplification yielded TCR beta CDR3 regions, with RNA transcripts as the source. A first-round RT-PCR of the TCR CDR3 used the HTBI primer set. Each CDR3 protein gets one entry after TCRdb re-called the multiplex PCR reads with MiXCR. In the table there are about 96,000 distinct CDR3 sequences, about half of which are singletons. CDR1 and CDR2 from the germline V gene are LNHNV and YYDKDF (reference sequence). The junction had 8 bases not matched to a gene; V was cut back by 0 bases and J by 5 bases. This CDR3 spans 16 amino acids. Input material: blood. The chain is built from TRBV15 and TRBJ2-7; 9 positions agree with TRBD2. The receptor's source is a woman in her thirties or forties with Graves' hyperthyroidism. The CDR3 sequence: CATSRDRNSGSNEQYF. The CDR3 DNA reads TGTGCCACCAGCAGAGATCGAAATAGCGGGAGCAACGAGCAGTACTTC.